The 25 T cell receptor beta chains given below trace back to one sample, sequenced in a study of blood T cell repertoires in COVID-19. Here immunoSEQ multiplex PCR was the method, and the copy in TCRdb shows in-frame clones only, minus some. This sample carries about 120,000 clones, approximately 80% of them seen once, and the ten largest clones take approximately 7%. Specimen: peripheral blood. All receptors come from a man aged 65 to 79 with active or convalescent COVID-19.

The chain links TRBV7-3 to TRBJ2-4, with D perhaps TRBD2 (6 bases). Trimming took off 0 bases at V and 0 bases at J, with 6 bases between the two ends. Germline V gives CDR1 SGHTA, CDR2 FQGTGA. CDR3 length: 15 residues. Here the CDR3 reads CASSLTGGAKNIQYF. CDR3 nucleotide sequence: TGTGCCAGCAGCTTAACGGGGGGAGCCAAAAACATTCAGTACTTC.

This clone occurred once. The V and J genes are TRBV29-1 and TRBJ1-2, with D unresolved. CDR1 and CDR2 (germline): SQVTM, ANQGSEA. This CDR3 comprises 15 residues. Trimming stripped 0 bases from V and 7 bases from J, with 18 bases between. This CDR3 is CSVEDLEGRSGGYTF. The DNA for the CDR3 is TGCAGCGTTGAAGATCTGGAAGGAAGGAGCGGTGGCTACACCTTC.

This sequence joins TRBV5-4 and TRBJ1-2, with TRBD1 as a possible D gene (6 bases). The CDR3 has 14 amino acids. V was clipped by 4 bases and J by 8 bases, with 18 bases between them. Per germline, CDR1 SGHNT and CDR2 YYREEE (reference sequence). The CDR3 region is CASSLPGGARGYTF. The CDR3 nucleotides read TGTGCCAGCAGCCTCCCGGGGGGCGCGAGGGGCTACACCTTC.

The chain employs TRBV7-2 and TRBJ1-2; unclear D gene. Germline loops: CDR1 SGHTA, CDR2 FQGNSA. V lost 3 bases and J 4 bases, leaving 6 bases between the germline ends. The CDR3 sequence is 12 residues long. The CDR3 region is CASSFDTYGYTF. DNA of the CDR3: TGTGCCAGCAGCTTCGACACCTATGGCTACACCTTC.

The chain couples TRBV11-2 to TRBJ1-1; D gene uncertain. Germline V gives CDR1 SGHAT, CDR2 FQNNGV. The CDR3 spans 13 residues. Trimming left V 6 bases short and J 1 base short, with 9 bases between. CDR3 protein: CASRPRKNTEAFF. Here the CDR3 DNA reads TGTGCCAGCAGGCCCAGGAAGAACACTGAAGCTTTCTTT.

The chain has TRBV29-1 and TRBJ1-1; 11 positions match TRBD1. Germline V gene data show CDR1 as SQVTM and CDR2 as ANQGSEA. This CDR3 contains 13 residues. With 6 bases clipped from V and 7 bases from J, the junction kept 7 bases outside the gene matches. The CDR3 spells CSVSGQGVYEAFF. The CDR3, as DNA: TGCAGCGTCTCGGGACAGGGGGTTTATGAAGCTTTCTTT.

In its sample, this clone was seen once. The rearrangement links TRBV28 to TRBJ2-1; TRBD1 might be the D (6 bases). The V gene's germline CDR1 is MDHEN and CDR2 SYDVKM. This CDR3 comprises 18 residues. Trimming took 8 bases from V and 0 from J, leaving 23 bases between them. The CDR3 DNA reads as TGTGCCAGCTTAGAGCTGGGGGCAACGCTAAGCTCCTACAATGAGCAGTTCTTC. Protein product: CASLELGATLSSYNEQFF.

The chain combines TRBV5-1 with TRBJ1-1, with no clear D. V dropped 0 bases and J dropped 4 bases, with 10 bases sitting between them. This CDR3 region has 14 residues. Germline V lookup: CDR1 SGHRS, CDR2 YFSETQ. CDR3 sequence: CASSLGSRGTEAFF. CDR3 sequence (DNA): TGCGCCAGCAGCTTGGGTAGCCGTGGCACTGAAGCTTTCTTT.

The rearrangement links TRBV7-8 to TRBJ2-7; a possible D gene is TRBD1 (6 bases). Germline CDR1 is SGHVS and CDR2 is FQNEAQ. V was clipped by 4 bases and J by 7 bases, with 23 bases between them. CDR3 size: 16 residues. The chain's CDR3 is CASSSERTAQGWEQYF. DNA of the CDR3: TGTGCCAGCAGCTCGGAGAGGACAGCCCAAGGGTGGGAGCAGTACTTC. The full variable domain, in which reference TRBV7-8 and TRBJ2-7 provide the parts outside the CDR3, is GAGVSQSPRYKVAKRGQDVALRCDPISGHVSLFWYQQALGQGPEFLTYFQNEAQLDKSGLPSDRFFAERPEGSVSTLKIQRTQQEDSAVYLCASSSERTAQGWEQYFGPGTRLTVT.

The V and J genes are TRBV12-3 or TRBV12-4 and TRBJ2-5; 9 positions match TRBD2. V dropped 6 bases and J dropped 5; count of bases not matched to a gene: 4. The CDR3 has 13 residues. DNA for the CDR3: TGTGCCAGCAGCAGGAGCGGGAGGGAGACCCAGTACTTC. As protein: CASSRSGRETQYF.

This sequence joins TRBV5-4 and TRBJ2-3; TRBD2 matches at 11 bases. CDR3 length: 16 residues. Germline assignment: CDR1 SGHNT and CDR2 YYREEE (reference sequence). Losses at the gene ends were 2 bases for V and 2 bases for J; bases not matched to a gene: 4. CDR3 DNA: TGTGCCAGCAGCTTAGCTAGCGGGGGGACCACAGATACGCAGTATTTT. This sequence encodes CASSLASGGTTDTQYF.

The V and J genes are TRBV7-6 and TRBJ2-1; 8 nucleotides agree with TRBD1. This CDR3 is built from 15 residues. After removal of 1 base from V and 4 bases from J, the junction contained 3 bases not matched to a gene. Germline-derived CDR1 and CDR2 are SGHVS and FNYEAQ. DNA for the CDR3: TGTGCCAGCAGCTTAGAAGGACAGGGTTACAATGAGCAGTTCTTC. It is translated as CASSLEGQGYNEQFF.

CDR3 region: CARETGGERGIQYF. The CDR3 bases are TGCGCCAGGGAAACAGGGGGCGAAAGAGGCATTCAGTACTTC. This rearrangement joins TRBV5-1 to TRBJ2-4; 9 bases are a match to TRBD1. V shed 8 bases and J 9 bases; nucleotides not matched to a gene: 12. The germline V gene encodes CDR1 SGHRS and CDR2 YFSETQ. The CDR3 consists of 14 residues.

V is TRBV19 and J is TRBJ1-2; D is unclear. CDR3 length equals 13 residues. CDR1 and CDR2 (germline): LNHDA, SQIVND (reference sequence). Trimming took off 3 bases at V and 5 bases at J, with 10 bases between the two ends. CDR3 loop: CASSMRQVYGYTF. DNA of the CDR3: TGTGCCAGTAGTATGCGCCAGGTATATGGCTACACCTTC. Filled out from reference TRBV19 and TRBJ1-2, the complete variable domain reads DGGITQSPKYLFRKEGQNVTLSCEQNLNHDAMYWYRQDPGQGLRLIYYSQIVNDFQKGDIAEGYSVSREKKESFPLTVTSAQKNPTAFYLCASSMRQVYGYTFGSGTRLTVV.

CDR3 DNA: TGTGCCAGCCTGGGCGGGGGGGGCAATCAGCCCCAGCATTTT. Its protein is CASLGGGGNQPQHF. J is TRBJ1-5 and V is TRBV6-4, with D perhaps TRBD1 (5 bases). V was shortened by 8 bases and J by 2 bases, with 13 bases between the two germline ends. Germline assignment: CDR1 MRHNA and CDR2 SNTAGT. The CDR3 covers 14 residues.

The chain's CDR3 is CASSARLAGYEQYF. For the CDR3, the DNA is TGCGCCAGCAGCGCCCGACTAGCGGGCTACGAGCAGTACTTC. The J gene is TRBJ2-7, the V gene TRBV5-1; 10 positions match TRBD2. Germline V gene lookup returns CDR1 SGHRS and CDR2 YFSETQ. With V trimmed by 4 bases and J by 3 bases, 4 bases remained unmatched. The CDR3 runs 14 residues.

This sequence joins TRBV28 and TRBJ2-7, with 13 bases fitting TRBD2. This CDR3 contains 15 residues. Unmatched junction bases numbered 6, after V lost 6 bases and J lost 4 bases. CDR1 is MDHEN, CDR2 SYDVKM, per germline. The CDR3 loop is CASRRTSGSSYEQYF. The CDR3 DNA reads TGTGCCAGCAGAAGGACTAGCGGGAGTTCTTACGAGCAGTACTTC.

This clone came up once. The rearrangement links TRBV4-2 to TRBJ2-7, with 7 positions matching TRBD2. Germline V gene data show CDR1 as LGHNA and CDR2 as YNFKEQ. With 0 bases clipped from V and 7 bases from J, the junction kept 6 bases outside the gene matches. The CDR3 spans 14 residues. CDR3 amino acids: CASSQELREREQYF. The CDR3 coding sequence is TGTGCCAGCAGCCAAGAACTGCGGGAGCGAGAGCAGTACTTC.

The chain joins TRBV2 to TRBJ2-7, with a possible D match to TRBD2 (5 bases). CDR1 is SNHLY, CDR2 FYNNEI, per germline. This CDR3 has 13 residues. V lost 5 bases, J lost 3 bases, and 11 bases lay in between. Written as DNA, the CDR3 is TGTGCCAGCAGTAGAGGGTCTAACTACGAGCAGTACTTC. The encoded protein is CASSRGSNYEQYF.

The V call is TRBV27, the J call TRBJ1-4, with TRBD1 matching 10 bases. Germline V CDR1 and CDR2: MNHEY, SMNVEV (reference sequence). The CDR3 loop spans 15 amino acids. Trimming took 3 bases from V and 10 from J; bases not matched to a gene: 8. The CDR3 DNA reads TGTGCCAGCAGTTTTTCCCCGGGACAGGGGAGAAAACTGTTTTTT. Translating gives CASSFSPGQGRKLFF. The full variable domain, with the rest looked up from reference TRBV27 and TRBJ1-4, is EAQVTQNPRYLITVTGKKLTVTCSQNMNHEYMSWYRQDPGLGLRQIYYSMNVEVTDKGDVPEGYKVSRKEKRNFPLILESPSPNQTSLYFCASSFSPGQGRKLFFGSGTQLSVL.

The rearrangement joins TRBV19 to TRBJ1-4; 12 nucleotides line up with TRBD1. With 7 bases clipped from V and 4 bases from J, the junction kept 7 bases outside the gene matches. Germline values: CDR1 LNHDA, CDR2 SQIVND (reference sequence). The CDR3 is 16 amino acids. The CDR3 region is CASKRGQGAFNEKLFF. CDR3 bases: TGTGCCAGTAAACGGGGACAGGGGGCTTTTAATGAAAAACTGTTTTTT.

CDR3 in amino acids: CASSIGLVEHRGAVF. The CDR3 DNA follows: TGTGCCAGCAGCATCGGCCTAGTGGAACACCGGGGAGCTGTTTTT. V usage is TRBV21-1 and J usage is TRBJ2-2; the table's D gene call, TRBD2, was not cross checked with the DNA. TRBV21-1 is deemed a pseudogene. The CDR3 has 15 amino acids.

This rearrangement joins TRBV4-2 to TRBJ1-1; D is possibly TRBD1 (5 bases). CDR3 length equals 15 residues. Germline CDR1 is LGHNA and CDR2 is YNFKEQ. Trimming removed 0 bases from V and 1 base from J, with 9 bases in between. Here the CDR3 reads CASSQDLGANTEAFF. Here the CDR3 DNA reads TGTGCCAGCAGCCAAGATCTAGGGGCGAACACTGAAGCTTTCTTT.

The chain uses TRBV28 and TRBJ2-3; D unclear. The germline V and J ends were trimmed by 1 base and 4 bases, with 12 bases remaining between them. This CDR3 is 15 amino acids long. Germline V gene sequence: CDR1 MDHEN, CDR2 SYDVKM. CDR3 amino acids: CASSLSALSADTQYF. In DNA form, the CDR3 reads TGTGCCAGCAGTTTATCCGCCCTGAGCGCAGATACGCAGTATTTT.

The CDR3 is CASSLGTSGNEQFF. CDR3 nucleotide sequence: TGTGCCAGTAGTCTCGGGACTAGTGGCAATGAGCAGTTCTTC. V is TRBV19 and J is TRBJ2-1; 8 bases are shared with TRBD2. CDR1 is LNHDA, CDR2 SQIVND, per germline (reference sequence). The V segment lost 5 bases and the J segment 6 bases; nucleotides outside the gene matches: 6. The CDR3 runs 14 residues.